The entry below describes one TCR beta chain. Its antigen is still unknown. This entry belongs to a study of radiation and T cells in renal cell carcinoma. Study-wide results and limits: In blood, top tumor clones expanded by 2 weeks, shrinking by 4.

Time point of the sample: blood 2 weeks post-SBRT. Treatment specified: 15 Gy SBRT to primary tumor, nephrectomy 4 weeks later. Blood was sampled at baseline, 2 weeks and 4 weeks after SBRT. The tumor was a clear cell renal cell carcinoma. Only in-frame clones appear in the TCRdb table, and some are missing; sequencing was by immunoSEQ multiplex PCR. The sample carries around 75,000 clones, 82% recorded once. Germline V lookup: CDR1 PRHDT, CDR2 FYEKMQ (reference sequence). The CDR3 has 16 amino acids. The junction had 10 bases not matched to a gene; V was cut back by 4 bases and J by 7 bases. The receptor comes from a man aged 60 to 69 with renal cell carcinoma. The chain recombines TRBV13 with TRBJ1-6, with 7 nucleotides matching TRBD1. Sequencing was performed on blood, taken from a patient whose treatment included radiotherapy and nephrectomy. CDR3 sequence: CASSSTTGSTNSPLHF. The CDR3 DNA is TGTGCCAGCAGCTCCACGACAGGGTCTACAAATTCACCCCTCCACTTT.